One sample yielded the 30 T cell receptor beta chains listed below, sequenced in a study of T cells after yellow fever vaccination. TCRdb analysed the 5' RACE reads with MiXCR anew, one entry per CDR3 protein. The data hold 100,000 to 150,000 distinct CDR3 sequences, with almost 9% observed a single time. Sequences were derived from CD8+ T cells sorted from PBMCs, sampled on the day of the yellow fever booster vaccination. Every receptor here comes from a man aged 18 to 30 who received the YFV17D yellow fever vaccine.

In nucleotides, the CDR3 is TGTGCCAGCAGTTATAGGGGAGAGTACACCAATGAGCAGTTCTTC. As protein: CASSYRGEYTNEQFF. The V call is TRBV6-2 or TRBV6-3, the J call TRBJ2-1, with D perhaps TRBD1 or TRBD2 (5 bases each). V was shortened by 3 bases and J by 6 bases, with 15 bases between the two germline ends. The germline V gene encodes CDR1 MNHEY and CDR2 SVGEGT. This CDR3 contains 15 residues.

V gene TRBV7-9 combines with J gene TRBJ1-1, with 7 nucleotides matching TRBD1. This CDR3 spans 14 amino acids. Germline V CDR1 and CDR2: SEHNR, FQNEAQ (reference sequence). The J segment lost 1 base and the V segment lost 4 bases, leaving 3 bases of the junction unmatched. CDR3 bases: TGTGCCAGCAGCTGGGGACAGCGGAACACTGAAGCTTTCTTT. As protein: CASSWGQRNTEAFF. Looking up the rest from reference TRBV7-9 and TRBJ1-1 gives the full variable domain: DTGVSQNPRHKITKRGQNVTFRCDPISEHNRLYWYRQTLGQGPEFLTYFQNEAQLEKSRLLSDRFSAERPKGSFSTLEIQRTEQGDSAMYLCASSWGQRNTEAFFGQGTRLTVV.

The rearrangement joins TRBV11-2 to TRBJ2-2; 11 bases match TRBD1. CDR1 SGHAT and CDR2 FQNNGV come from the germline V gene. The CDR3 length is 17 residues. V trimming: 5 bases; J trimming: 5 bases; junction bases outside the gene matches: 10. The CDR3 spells CASSPSPDRGLTGELFF. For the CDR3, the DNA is TGTGCCAGCAGCCCGAGTCCGGACAGGGGGCTTACCGGGGAGCTGTTTTTT.

CDR3 DNA sequence: TGTGCCAGCAGCTTAGCGGCGAACACTGAAGCTTTCTTT. It is translated as CASSLAANTEAFF. V usage is TRBV7-8 and J usage is TRBJ1-1; D gene unclear. Germline CDR1 reads SGHVS; CDR2 reads FQNEAQ. The CDR3 consists of 13 residues. Trimming shortened V by 0 bases and J by 1 base, and 3 bases separated the two germline ends.

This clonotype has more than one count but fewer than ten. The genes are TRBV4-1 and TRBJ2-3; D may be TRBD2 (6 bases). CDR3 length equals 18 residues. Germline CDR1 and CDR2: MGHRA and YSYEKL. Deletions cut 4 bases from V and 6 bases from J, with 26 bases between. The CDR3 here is CASSPLQSGLPLADTQYF. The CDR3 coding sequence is TGCGCCAGCAGCCCCTTACAATCGGGACTCCCGCTGGCGGATACGCAGTATTTT.

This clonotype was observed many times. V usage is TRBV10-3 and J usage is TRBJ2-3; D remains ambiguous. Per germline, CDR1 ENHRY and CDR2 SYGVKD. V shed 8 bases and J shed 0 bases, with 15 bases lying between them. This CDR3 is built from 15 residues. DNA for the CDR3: TGTGCCATCTCGACGGCCGGGTATAGCACAGATACGCAGTATTTT. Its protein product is CAISTAGYSTDTQYF.

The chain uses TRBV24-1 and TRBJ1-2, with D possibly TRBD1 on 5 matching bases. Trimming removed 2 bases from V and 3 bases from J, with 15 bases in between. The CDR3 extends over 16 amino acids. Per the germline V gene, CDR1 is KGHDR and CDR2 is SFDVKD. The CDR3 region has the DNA TGTGCCACCAGTGATTCGACGACCGGGACTTACTATGGCTACACCTTC. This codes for CATSDSTTGTYYGYTF.

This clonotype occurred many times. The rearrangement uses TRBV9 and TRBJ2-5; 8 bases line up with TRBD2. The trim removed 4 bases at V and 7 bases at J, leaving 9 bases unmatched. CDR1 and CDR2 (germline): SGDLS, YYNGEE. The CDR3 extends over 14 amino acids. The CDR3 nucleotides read TGTGCCAGCAGCTTCGGGACTAGGATGGGGACCCAGTACTTC. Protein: CASSFGTRMGTQYF.

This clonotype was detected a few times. The DNA of the CDR3 is TGCGCCAGCAGCCAGGGGGCAGGGGGGCGAGATACGCAGTATTTT. Its translation is CASSQGAGGRDTQYF. The chain combines TRBV4-3 with TRBJ2-3, with a tentative D call TRBD1 (7 bases). CDR1 and CDR2 (germline): LGHNA, YSLEER. This CDR3 has 15 residues. Trimming took off 3 bases at V and 5 bases at J, with 15 bases between the two ends.

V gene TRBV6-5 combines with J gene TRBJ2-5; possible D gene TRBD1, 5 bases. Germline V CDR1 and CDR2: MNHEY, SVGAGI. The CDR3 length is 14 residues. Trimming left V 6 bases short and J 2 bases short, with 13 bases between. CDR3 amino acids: CASSPGARQETQYF. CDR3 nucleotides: TGTGCCAGCAGCCCTGGGGCTAGACAAGAGACCCAGTACTTC.

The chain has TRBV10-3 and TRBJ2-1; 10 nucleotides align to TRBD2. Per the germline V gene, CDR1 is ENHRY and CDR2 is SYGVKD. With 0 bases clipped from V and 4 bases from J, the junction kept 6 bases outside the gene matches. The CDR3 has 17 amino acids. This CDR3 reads CAISESKETSGYNEQFF. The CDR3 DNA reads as TGTGCCATCAGTGAGTCGAAGGAGACTAGCGGGTACAATGAGCAGTTCTTC.

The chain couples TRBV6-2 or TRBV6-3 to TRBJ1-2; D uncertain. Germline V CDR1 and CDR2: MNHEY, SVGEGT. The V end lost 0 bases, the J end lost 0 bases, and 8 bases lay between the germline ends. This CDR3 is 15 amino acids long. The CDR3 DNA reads TGTGCCAGCAGTTACTCCGTACGGGCTAACTATGGCTACACCTTC. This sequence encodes CASSYSVRANYGYTF.

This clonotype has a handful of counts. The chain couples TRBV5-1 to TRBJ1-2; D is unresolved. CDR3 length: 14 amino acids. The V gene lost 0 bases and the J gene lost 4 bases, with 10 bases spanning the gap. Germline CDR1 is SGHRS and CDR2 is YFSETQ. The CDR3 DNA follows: TGCGCCAGCAGCTTGGGCTCGTCTTTCTATGGCTACACCTTC. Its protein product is CASSLGSSFYGYTF.

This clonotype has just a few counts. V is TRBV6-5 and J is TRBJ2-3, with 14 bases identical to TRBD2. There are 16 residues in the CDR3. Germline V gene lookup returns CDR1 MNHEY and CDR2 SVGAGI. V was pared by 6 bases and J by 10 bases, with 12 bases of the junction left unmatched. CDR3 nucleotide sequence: TGTGCCAGCAGCCTCGGGACTAGCGGGGGTCTATCTGCGCAGTATTTT. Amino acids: CASSLGTSGGLSAQYF.

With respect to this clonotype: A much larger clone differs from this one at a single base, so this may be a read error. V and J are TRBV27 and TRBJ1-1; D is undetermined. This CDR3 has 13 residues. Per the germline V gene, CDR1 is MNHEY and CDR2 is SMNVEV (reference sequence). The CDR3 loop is CAGSSWENTEAFF. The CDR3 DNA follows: TGTGCCGGCAGTTCCTGGGAAAACACTGAAGCTTTCTTT.

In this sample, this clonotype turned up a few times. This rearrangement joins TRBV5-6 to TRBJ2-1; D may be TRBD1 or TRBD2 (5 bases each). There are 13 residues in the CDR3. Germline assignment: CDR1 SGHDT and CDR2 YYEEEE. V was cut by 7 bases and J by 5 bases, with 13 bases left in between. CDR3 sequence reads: CASPEGRHNEQFF. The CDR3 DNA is TGTGCCAGCCCCGAGGGACGGCACAATGAGCAGTTCTTC.

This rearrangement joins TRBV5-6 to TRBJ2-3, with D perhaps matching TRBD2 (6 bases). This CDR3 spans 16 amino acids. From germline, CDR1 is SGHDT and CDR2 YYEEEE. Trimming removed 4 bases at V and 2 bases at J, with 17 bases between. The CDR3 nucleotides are TGTGCCAGCAGCGCGTCGGGGCGGGGTGACACAGATACGCAGTATTTT. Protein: CASSASGRGDTDTQYF.

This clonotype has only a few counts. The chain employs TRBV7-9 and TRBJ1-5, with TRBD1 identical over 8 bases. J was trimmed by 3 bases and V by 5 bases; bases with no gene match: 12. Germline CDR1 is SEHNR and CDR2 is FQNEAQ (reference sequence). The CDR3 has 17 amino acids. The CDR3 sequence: CASSASQGDGFNQPQHF. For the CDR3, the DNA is TGTGCCAGCAGCGCGTCACAGGGGGATGGATTCAATCAGCCCCAGCATTTT.

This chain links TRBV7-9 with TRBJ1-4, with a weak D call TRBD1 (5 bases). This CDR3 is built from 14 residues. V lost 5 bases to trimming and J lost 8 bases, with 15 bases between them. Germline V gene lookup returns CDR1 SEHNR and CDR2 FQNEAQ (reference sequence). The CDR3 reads CASSPTRGAEKLFF. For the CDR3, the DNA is TGTGCCAGCAGCCCCACCCGGGGCGCAGAAAAACTGTTTTTT.

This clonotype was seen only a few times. This CDR3 is CASSFSGTSYEQYF. Written as DNA, the CDR3 is TGTGCCAGCAGTTTCTCGGGGACTTCCTACGAGCAGTACTTC. The V and J genes are TRBV12-3 or TRBV12-4 and TRBJ2-7; weak D call: TRBD2 (6 bases). The CDR3 extends over 14 amino acids. Deletions cut 3 bases from V and 1 base from J, with 10 bases between.

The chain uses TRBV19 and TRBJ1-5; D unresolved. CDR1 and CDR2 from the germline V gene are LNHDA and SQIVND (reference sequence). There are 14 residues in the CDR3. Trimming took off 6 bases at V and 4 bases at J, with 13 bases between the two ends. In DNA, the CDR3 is TGTGCCAGTAGGGCAGGTAGATCTAATCAGCCCCAGCATTTT. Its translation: CASRAGRSNQPQHF.

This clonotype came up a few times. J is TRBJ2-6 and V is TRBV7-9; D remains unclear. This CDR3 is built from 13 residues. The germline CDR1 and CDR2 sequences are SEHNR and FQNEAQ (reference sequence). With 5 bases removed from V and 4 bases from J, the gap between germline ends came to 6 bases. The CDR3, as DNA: TGTGCCAGCAGCCGCACGGGGGCCAACGTCCTGACTTTC. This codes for CASSRTGANVLTF.

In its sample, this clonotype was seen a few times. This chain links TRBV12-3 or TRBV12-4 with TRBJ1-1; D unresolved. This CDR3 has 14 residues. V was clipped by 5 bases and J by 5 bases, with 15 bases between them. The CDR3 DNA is TGTGCCAGCAGTCGGACTGCTGGATGGACTGAAGCTTTCTTT. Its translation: CASSRTAGWTEAFF.

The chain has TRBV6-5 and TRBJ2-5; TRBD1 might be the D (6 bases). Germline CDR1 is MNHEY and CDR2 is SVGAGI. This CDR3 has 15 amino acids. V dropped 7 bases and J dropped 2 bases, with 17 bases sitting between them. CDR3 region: CASTPTAGAQETQYF. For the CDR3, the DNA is TGTGCCAGCACTCCCACGGCAGGGGCACAAGAGACCCAGTACTTC.

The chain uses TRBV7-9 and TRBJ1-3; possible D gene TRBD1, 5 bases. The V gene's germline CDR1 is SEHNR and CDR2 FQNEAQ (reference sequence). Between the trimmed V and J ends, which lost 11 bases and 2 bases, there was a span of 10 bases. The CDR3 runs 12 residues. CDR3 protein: CALRGAGNTIYF. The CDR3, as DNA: TGTGCCTTAAGGGGCGCTGGAAACACCATATATTTT.

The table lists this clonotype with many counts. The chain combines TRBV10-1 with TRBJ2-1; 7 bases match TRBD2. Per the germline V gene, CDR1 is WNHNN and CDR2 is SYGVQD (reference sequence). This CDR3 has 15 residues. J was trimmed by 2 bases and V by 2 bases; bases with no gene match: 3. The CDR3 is CASSERAGAYNEQFF. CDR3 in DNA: TGCGCCAGCAGTGAGCGGGCGGGGGCCTACAATGAGCAGTTCTTC.

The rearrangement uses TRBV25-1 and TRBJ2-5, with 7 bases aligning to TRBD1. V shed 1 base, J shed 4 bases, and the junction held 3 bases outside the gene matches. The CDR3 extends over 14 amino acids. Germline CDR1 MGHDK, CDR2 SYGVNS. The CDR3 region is CASSEWTGVETQYF. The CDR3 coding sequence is TGTGCCAGCAGTGAATGGACAGGCGTAGAGACCCAGTACTTC.

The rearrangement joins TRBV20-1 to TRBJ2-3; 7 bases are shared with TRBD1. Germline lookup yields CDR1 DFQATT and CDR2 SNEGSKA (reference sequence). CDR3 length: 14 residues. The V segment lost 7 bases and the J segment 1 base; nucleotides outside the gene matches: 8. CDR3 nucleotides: TGCAGTGTACCGGGACAGAAACGCACAGATACGCAGTATTTT. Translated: CSVPGQKRTDTQYF.

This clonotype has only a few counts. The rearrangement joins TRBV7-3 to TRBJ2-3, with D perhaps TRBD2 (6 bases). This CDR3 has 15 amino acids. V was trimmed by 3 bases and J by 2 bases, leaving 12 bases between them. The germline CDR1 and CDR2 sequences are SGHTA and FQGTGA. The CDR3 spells CASSFFAGPTDTQYF. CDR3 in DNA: TGTGCCAGCAGCTTCTTCGCGGGGCCCACAGATACGCAGTATTTT.

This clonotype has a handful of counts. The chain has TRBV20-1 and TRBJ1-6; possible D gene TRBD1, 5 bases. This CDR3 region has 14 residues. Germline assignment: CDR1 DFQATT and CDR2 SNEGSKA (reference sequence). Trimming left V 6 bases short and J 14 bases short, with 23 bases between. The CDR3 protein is CSARKRDGGNTLHF. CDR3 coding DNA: TGCAGTGCCCGCAAGAGGGACGGAGGGAATACCCTCCACTTT.